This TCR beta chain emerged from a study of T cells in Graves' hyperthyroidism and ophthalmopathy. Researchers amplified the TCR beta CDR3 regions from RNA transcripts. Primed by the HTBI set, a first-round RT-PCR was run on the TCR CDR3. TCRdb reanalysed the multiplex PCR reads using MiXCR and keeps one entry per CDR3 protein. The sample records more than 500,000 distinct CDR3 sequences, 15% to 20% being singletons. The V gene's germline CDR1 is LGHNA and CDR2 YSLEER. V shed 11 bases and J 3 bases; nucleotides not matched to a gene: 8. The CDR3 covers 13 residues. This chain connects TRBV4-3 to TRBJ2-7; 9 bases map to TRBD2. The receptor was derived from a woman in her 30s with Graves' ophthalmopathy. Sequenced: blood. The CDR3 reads CAFCIAGDYEQYF. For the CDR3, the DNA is TGCGCCTTCTGTATAGCGGGAGACTACGAGCAGTACTTC.